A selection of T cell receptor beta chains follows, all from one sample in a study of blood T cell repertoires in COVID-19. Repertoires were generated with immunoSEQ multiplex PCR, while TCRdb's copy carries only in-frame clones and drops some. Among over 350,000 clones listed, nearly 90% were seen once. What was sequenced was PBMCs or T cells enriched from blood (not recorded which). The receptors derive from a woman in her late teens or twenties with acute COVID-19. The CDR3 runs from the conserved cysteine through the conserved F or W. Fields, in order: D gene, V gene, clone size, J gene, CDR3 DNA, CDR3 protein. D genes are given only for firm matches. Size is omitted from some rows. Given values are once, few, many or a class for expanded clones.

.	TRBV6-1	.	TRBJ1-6	TGTGCCAGCAGTGAATGGAGGACAGATCGAACGCGTAATTCACCCCTCCACTTT	CASSEWRTDRTRNSPLHF
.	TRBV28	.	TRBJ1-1	TGTGCCAGCAGCCTAAATCCCCCGCCCGCTTTCTTT	CASSLNPPPAFF
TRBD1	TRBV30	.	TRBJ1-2	TGTGCCTGGAGCCCGACAGGGGGCAACTATGGCTACACCTTC	CAWSPTGGNYGYTF
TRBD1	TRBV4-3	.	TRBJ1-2	TGCGCCAGCAGCCATGGAAGGACAGGCCTCTATGGCTACACCTTC	CASSHGRTGLYGYTF
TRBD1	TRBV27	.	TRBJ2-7	TGTGCCAGCAGTTCTCGGACAGGGGCGGGATACGAGCAGTACTTC	CASSSRTGAGYEQYF
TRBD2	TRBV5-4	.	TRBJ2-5	TGTGCCAGCAGCTGGGGCGGGAGTGAGACCCAGTACTTC	CASSWGGSETQYF
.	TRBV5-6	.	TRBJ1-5	TGTGCCAGCAGCTTTGTGGGCCGGGAAGATCAGCCCCAGCATTTT	CASSFVGREDQPQHF
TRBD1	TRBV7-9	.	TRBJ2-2	TGTGCCAGCAGCTTAAGGGACAGCCCCACCGGGGAGCTGTTTTTT	CASSLRDSPTGELFF
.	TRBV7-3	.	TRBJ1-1	TGTGCCAGCAGCTCTCAGATGGGGCAAGCTTTCTTT	CASSSQMGQAFF
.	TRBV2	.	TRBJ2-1	TGTGCCAGCAGTCGTACGGGGTGGGAGCAGTTCTTC	CASSRTGWEQFF
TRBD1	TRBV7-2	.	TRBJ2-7	TGTGCCAGCAGCTTTGGTGGACAGGGGGCGCTCTACGAGCAGTACTTC	CASSFGGQGALYEQYF
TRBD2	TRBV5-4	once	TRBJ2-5	TGTGCCAGCAGCTTAGCGGGAGGGCCTGGGGAGACCCAGTACTTC	CASSLAGGPGETQYF
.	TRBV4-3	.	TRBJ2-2	TGCGCCAGCAGCCAAGGAATAGGGGGGGCGAACACCGGGGAGCTGTTTTTT	CASSQGIGGANTGELFF
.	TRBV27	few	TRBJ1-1	TGTGCCAGCAGCTACAGGTCCGAGAACACTGAAGCTTTCTTT	CASSYRSENTEAFF
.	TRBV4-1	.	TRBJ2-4	TGCGCCAGCAGCCAAGATGGGGGACTAGCCAAAAACATTCAGTACTTC	CASSQDGGLAKNIQYF